This TCR beta chain is drawn from a study of blood T cell repertoires in COVID-19. Across the study: Spain, Italy and the United States supplied samples that represented acute and convalescent COVID-19. PBMCs, B-cell-depleted T cells, or T cells were the source of the cDNA or gDNA that made up the material.

CDR3 size: 15 residues. Trimming removed 5 bases from V and 4 bases from J, with 14 bases in between. Germline CDR1 MNHEY, CDR2 SVGAGI. In the study's own analysis: Cell counts per sample came from amplifying reference gene primers. Only in-frame clones appear in the TCRdb table, and some are missing; sequencing was by immunoSEQ multiplex PCR. The V and J calls and clone size are taken from that table; D and trimming were inferred from the DNA. Of some 220,000 clones in the sample, around 81% are singletons; the top ten hold around 6.5%. Sequencing input: peripheral blood. This rearrangement joins TRBV6-5 to TRBJ2-2, with D maybe TRBD2 (5 bases). This clonotype originated in a woman aged 55-75 years with active or convalescent COVID-19. The DNA of the CDR3 is TGTGCCAGCAGTACGACCGGGATTCGCACCGGGGAGCTGTTTTTT. It is translated as CASSTTGIRTGELFF.